The rows below give T cell receptor beta chains drawn from one sample of a study of cytomegalovirus exposure and HLA in healthy donors. TCRdb keeps only in-frame clones here, not all; method: immunoSEQ multiplex PCR. The data show approximately 90,000 clones, about 8% seen once. The sequenced sample was PBMCs. These receptors all stem from a man aged 45-65 years in good health and CMV-seronegative. Each CDR3 is given with its conserved first and last residue. A D gene is named only where the DNA matches it firmly. Only some rows state a clone size, as once, few, many or a class for expanded clones.

CASSLNSLGNTIYF,TGCGCCAGCAGCTTGAACAGTTTGGGAAACACCATATATTTT,-,TRBJ1-3,TRBV5-1,-
CASSCLAGETEQFF,TGCGCCAGCAGCTGCCTAGCGGGAGAAACGGAGCAGTTCTTC,few,TRBJ2-1,TRBV5-1,TRBD2
CASSLAPGQGVEKLFF,TGTGCCAGCAGCTTAGCGCCGGGACAGGGAGTAGAAAAACTGTTTTTT,few,TRBJ1-4,TRBV7-9,TRBD1
CASSFLSSRGTEAFF,TGTGCCAGCAGCTTTCTTTCCAGCCGGGGTACTGAAGCTTTCTTT,-,TRBJ1-1,TRBV5-6,-
CASSATGAGNTIYF,TGTGCCAGCAGCGCGACAGGTGCAGGAAACACCATATATTTT,few,TRBJ1-3,TRBV2,-
CASSVYNEQFF,TGCGCCAGCAGTGTATACAATGAGCAGTTCTTC,few,TRBJ2-1,TRBV10-2,-
CASSFQATSGGGDEQFF,TGTGCCAGCAGCTTTCAGGCGACTAGCGGGGGCGGGGATGAGCAGTTCTTC,few,TRBJ2-1,TRBV7-9,TRBD2
CASRKSGQSGNTIYF,TGTGCCAGCAGGAAATCGGGACAATCTGGAAACACCATATATTTT,few,TRBJ1-3,TRBV28,-
CASSSDRAGELFF,TGTGCCAGCAGCTCCGACAGAGCCGGGGAGCTGTTTTTT,-,TRBJ2-2,TRBV11-2,-
CSARGGDYPEAFF,TGCAGTGCCCGAGGGGGGGATTACCCTGAAGCTTTCTTT,-,TRBJ1-1,TRBV29-1,-
CASSLDRGRNTGELFF,TGTGCCAGCAGCTTAGATCGCGGGAGGAACACCGGGGAGCTGTTTTTT,few,TRBJ2-2,TRBV7-9,TRBD2
CASRRDRGYNEQFF,TGTGCCAGCCGTCGGGACAGGGGCTACAATGAGCAGTTCTTC,few,TRBJ2-1,TRBV7-2,TRBD1
CSVGHRLATYNEQFF,TGCAGCGTTGGGCATAGACTAGCGACATACAATGAGCAGTTCTTC,few,TRBJ2-1,TRBV29-1,TRBD2
CASSRQGAMRMNTEAFF,TGCGCCAGCAGCAGACAGGGGGCTATGCGAATGAACACTGAAGCTTTCTTT,few,TRBJ1-1,TRBV5-1,TRBD1
CASRYVTGEFYGYTF,TGTGCCAGCCGCTATGTGACAGGGGAGTTCTATGGCTACACCTTC,few,TRBJ1-2,TRBV28,TRBD1
CASSPTSGQETQYF,TGTGCCAGCAGCCCCACTAGCGGCCAAGAGACCCAGTACTTC,few,TRBJ2-5,TRBV11-3,TRBD2
CASSLEGRGSTYEQYF,TGTGCAAGCAGCTTAGAGGGCAGGGGCAGCACCTACGAGCAGTACTTC,-,TRBJ2-7,TRBV7-8,-
CASSASSGGTDTQYF,TGCGCCAGCAGCGCCTCTAGCGGCGGCACAGATACGCAGTATTTT,-,TRBJ2-3,TRBV5-1,TRBD2
CAISDSGGGRSYEQYF,TGTGCCATCAGTGACTCTGGCGGCGGGAGGTCCTACGAGCAGTACTTC,-,TRBJ2-7,TRBV10-3,TRBD2
CASSFGGRQETQYF,TGTGCCAGCAGTTTTGGGGGCAGACAAGAGACCCAGTACTTC,-,TRBJ2-5,TRBV28,-
CASRTDRVINEKYF,TGCGCCAGCAGAACGGACAGGGTGATAAACGAGAAGTACTTC,-,TRBJ2-7,TRBV10-1,TRBD1
CASTVDRSSYNEQFF,TGTGCCAGTACCGTCGACAGGAGCTCCTACAATGAGCAGTTCTTC,-,TRBJ2-1,TRBV19,-
CATRQKGRTEAFF,TGTGCCACCCGGCAAAAAGGGAGGACTGAAGCTTTCTTT,few,TRBJ1-1,TRBV28,-
CASSPPGQEGYEQYF,TGTGCCAGCTCACCACCGGGACAGGAAGGCTACGAGCAGTACTTC,-,TRBJ2-7,TRBV18,TRBD1
CATRRDSGEKLFF,TGTGCCACCAGACGGGACTCGGGAGAAAAACTGTTTTTT,few,TRBJ1-4,TRBV15,-
CASSIGQGYNEQFF,TGTGCCAGTAGTATAGGGCAGGGATACAATGAGCAGTTCTTC,-,TRBJ2-1,TRBV19,-
CASSGGGQGSIGELFF,TGCGCCAGCAGCGGCGGGGGACAGGGATCGATCGGGGAGCTGTTTTTT,few,TRBJ2-2,TRBV5-1,TRBD1
CASSVEQGGTRVNEQFF,TGTGCCAGCAGCGTAGAACAGGGCGGGACTAGAGTAAATGAGCAGTTCTTC,-,TRBJ2-1,TRBV9,TRBD2
CASSSYRDRLQGQPQHF,TGTGCCAGCAGCTCTTACCGGGACAGGCTACAGGGGCAGCCCCAGCATTTT,few,TRBJ1-5,TRBV7-3,TRBD1
CASSLFGGTSYNEQFF,TGTGCCAGCAGTTTATTTGGCGGAACTTCCTACAATGAGCAGTTCTTC,few,TRBJ2-1,TRBV28,-